Here is one TCR beta chain with its context. The source of the sample is a study of blood T cell repertoires in COVID-19. Produced via immunoSEQ multiplex PCR; TCRdb's table is partial and in-frame only. Altogether around 200,000 clones are present, around 88% being singletons, with the ten largest covering more than 4%. CDR3 size: 15 residues. The germline gives CDR1 SGHDT, CDR2 YYEEEE. Trimming shortened V by 3 bases and J by 0 bases, and 9 bases separated the two germline ends. Participant ages covered roughly 18 to 89 years across approximately 25 US areas. Sequences were obtained from PBMCs or T cells enriched from blood (not recorded which). This TCR was recovered from a woman aged 25 to 45 who had been exposed to COVID-19. This chain links TRBV5-6 with TRBJ2-2; possible D gene TRBD1, 6 bases. The CDR3 DNA follows: TGTGCCAGCAGCTGGACAGTTTCGAACACCGGGGAGCTGTTTTTT. This sequence encodes CASSWTVSNTGELFF.